The rows below give T cell receptor beta chains drawn from one sample of a study of T cells in Graves' hyperthyroidism and ophthalmopathy. In TCRdb, the multiplex PCR reads were re-called with MiXCR into one record per CDR3 protein. The sample records about 760,000 distinct CDR3 sequences, about a third being singletons. Sequencing was performed on blood. All receptors derive from a woman in her 40s with Graves' hyperthyroidism. Both conserved end residues are part of each CDR3. D genes are given only for firm matches. A row's size may be missing; if present it is once, few, many or a size class.

V gene	clone size	J gene	D gene	CDR3 protein	CDR3 DNA
TRBV25-1	.	TRBJ1-2	TRBD1	CASPGTGYGYTF	TGTGCCAGCCCCGGGACAGGGTATGGCTACACCTTC
TRBV10-1	.	TRBJ2-3	.	CASSESVGLSRTDTQYF	TGCGCCAGCAGTGAGTCGGTAGGACTCTCGCGCACAGATACGCAGTATTTT
TRBV19	once	TRBJ1-5	TRBD1	CASSELYRGGGPYSNQPQHF	TGTGCCAGCAGCGAACTCTACAGGGGTGGTGGGCCATATAGCAATCAGCCCCAGCATTTT
TRBV7-7	.	TRBJ1-5	.	CASSPPGPLRPNQPQHF	TGTGCTAGCAGCCCCCCGGGGCCTTTGAGGCCCAATCAGCCCCAGCATTTT
TRBV19	.	TRBJ1-4	TRBD1	CASTSGGNEKLFF	TGTGCCAGTACGTCAGGGGGTAATGAAAAACTGTTTTTT
TRBV7-2	.	TRBJ1-1	.	CASSAVQMNTEAFF	TGTGCCAGCAGTGCCGTCCAGATGAACACTGAAGCTTTCTTT
TRBV3-1	.	TRBJ1-1	.	CASRVGGSLEAFF	TGTGCCAGCAGGGTCGGTGGCAGCCTTGAGGCTTTCTTT
TRBV6-4	few	TRBJ1-5	.	CASSPHRGQPQHF	TGTGCCAGCAGTCCCCATAGAGGACAGCCCCAGCATTTT
TRBV5-1	few	TRBJ1-1	.	CASRSYGVNPPGAEAFF	TGCGCCAGCAGATCTTACGGGGTGAACCCTCCGGGAGCTGAAGCTTTCTTT
TRBV10-3	few	TRBJ2-7	.	CASSYDTLLGGEQYF	TGTGCCAGCAGTTACGACACCCTTCTGGGCGGTGAGCAGTACTTC
TRBV28	.	TRBJ2-7	.	CASSPGSESSYEQYF	TGTGCCAGCAGCCCTGGGTCAGAATCCTCCTACGAGCAGTACTTC
TRBV24-1	.	TRBJ1-1	.	CATRLATEAFF	TGTGCCACCAGACTGGCCACTGAAGCTTTCTTT